Shown below are 7 T cell receptor beta chains from a single sample sequenced in a study of identical twins listed by TCRdb under 2016. The method behind the library was 5' RACE. Sequencing relied on an Illumina HiSeq 2000. In TCRdb, the public reads were trimmed at Q25 with fastp and aligned with MiXCR, with productive beta chains retained. A single entry per CDR3 protein holds the most common genes and DNA from its merged rows. In all, the sample holds fewer than 650,000 distinct CDR3 sequences, and about 7% of those were seen once. The ten largest make up 1.6% of the sample. In addition, the sample was reused for a study of yellow fever vaccine responses in identical twins.

Sequenced material: PBMCs. These receptors came from a woman aged 18-29 years in good health.

This chain uses TRBV24-1 with TRBJ2-2, with D perhaps TRBD2 (5 bases). The CDR3 totals 18 residues. Germline-derived CDR1 and CDR2 are KGHDR and SFDVKD. The V end was cut by 0 bases, the J end by 4 bases, with 17 bases between. The CDR3 region has the DNA TGTGCCACCAGTGATTTGCCGGACTCTGGGCGGAGCACCGGGGAGCTGTTTTTT. Encoded protein: CATSDLPDSGRSTGELFF.

This chain uses TRBV11-2 with TRBJ2-7; D remains ambiguous. CDR3 length equals 15 residues. V was trimmed by 0 bases and J by 0 bases, leaving 9 bases between them. CDR1 is SGHAT, CDR2 FQNNGV, per germline. The CDR3 protein is CASSLEFANSYEQYF. CDR3 DNA sequence: TGTGCCAGCAGCTTAGAGTTCGCGAACTCCTACGAGCAGTACTTC. The whole variable domain, filled in from reference TRBV11-2 and TRBJ2-7, reads EAGVAQSPRYKIIEKRQSVAFWCNPISGHATLYWYQQILGQGPKLLIQFQNNGVVDDSQLPKDRFSAERLKGVDSTLKIQPAKLEDSAVYLCASSLEFANSYEQYFGPGTRLTVT.

Many counts were recorded for this clonotype. This sequence joins TRBV5-1 and TRBJ2-3; 13 bases line up with TRBD2. Germline CDR1 and CDR2: SGHRS and YFSETQ. V gave up 3 bases and J gave up 2 bases; unmatched junction bases: 6. CDR3 length: 17 amino acids. In nucleotides, the CDR3 is TGCGCCAGCAGCTACCGACTAGCGGGGGGTGTCACAGATACGCAGTATTTT. Its translation: CASSYRLAGGVTDTQYF.

This clonotype came up a few times. In nucleotides, the CDR3 is TGTGCCAGCAGCCCCCACCGGGGACTAGCGGGAGGGCCGAGAAGTGAGCAGTTCTTC. Protein product: CASSPHRGLAGGPRSEQFF. This sequence joins TRBV11-1 and TRBJ2-1; 16 bases line up with TRBD2. The CDR3 is made up of 19 amino acids. V dropped 5 bases and J dropped 9; count of bases not matched to a gene: 16. Per germline, CDR1 SGHAT and CDR2 FQDESV (reference sequence).

In this sample, this clonotype turned up a few times. The rearrangement uses TRBV29-1 and TRBJ2-7; 10 bases are a match to TRBD1. Germline lookup yields CDR1 SQVTM and CDR2 ANQGSEA. This CDR3 has 15 amino acids. With V trimmed by 7 bases and J by 4 bases, 13 bases remained unmatched. The CDR3 reads CSATETGGIIYEQYF. CDR3 DNA sequence: TGCAGCGCAACCGAGACAGGGGGCATCATTTACGAGCAGTACTTC.

This clonotype was seen repeatedly, ten times or more. The chain joins TRBV28 to TRBJ2-5; no clear D gene. V was pared by 3 bases and J by 4 bases, with 3 bases between. Germline V gene data show CDR1 as MDHEN and CDR2 as SYDVKM. The CDR3 contains 11 residues. In DNA, the CDR3 is TGTGCCAGCAGTTTTCGAGAGACCCAGTACTTC. It translates to CASSFRETQYF.

This clonotype occurred a few times. The J gene is TRBJ2-3, the V gene TRBV5-1; D is unresolved. CDR1 and CDR2 (germline): SGHRS, YFSETQ. V was cut by 0 bases and J by 2 bases, with 10 bases left in between. The CDR3 has 15 residues. The CDR3 loop reads CASSLAWADTDTQYF. The CDR3 DNA is TGCGCCAGCAGCTTGGCATGGGCAGACACAGATACGCAGTATTTT.